The 10 T cell receptor beta chains below come from one sample, sequenced in a study of shared clonotypes between healthy human individuals. Sequencing was performed with immunoSEQ multiplex PCR; in TCRdb, only in-frame clones are kept and a portion is missing. In the table there are approximately 2,000,000 clones, about nine tenths of which are singletons. The sequencing input was naive CD4+ T cells from PBMCs. Subset denoted: CD45RA+ positively selected. These receptors were taken from a young man in good health. Some clones in this sample may be carry-over from other donors' samples.

The chain uses TRBV5-6 and TRBJ2-7; 8 nucleotides agree with TRBD2. Germline V gene data show CDR1 as SGHDT and CDR2 as YYEEEE. Trimming cost V 4 bases and J 6 bases; bases outside gene matches: 3. The CDR3 sequence is 12 residues long. The CDR3 sequence: CASSPGGGEQYF. DNA of the CDR3: TGTGCCAGCAGCCCCGGGGGGGGCGAGCAGTACTTC.

Comments on this clone: An end of the junction differs from the germline gene, which may be a read error. V and J are TRBV6-1 and TRBJ2-2, with 8 bases aligning to TRBD1. The CDR3 runs to 15 residues. The germline V gene encodes CDR1 MNHNS and CDR2 SASEGT. The CDR3 here is CAGSGQGAVTGELFF. The CDR3 DNA follows: TGTGCCGGCAGCGGGCAGGGGGCCGTCACCGGGGAGCTGTTTTTT.

This clone is a singleton in its sample. The chain is built from TRBV5-1 and TRBJ2-7; maybe TRBD1 (5 bases). The CDR3 spans 14 residues. CDR1 SGHRS and CDR2 YFSETQ come from the germline V gene. V was pared by 4 bases and J by 0 bases, with 11 bases between. The CDR3 coding sequence is TGCGCCAGCAGCCTCAGGGTCAGCTCCTACGAGCAGTACTTC. As protein: CASSLRVSSYEQYF.

For the CDR3, the DNA is TGCGCCAGCAATAACTATGACAATGAGCAGTTCTTC. Translation gives CASNNYDNEQFF. The chain links TRBV5-1 to TRBJ2-1; D is unresolved. The CDR3 covers 12 residues. Germline V gives CDR1 SGHRS, CDR2 YFSETQ. V lost 6 bases to trimming and J lost 5 bases, with 9 bases between them.

V is TRBV11-2 and J is TRBJ2-7; D may be TRBD1 or TRBD2 (5 bases each). The CDR3 consists of 14 residues. V lost 5 bases and J lost 0, with 11 bases in between. CDR1 and CDR2 from the germline V gene are SGHAT and FQNNGV. This CDR3 is CASSPRDPSYEQYF. The CDR3 DNA reads as TGTGCCAGCAGCCCCAGGGACCCCTCCTACGAGCAGTACTTC.

This sequence joins TRBV5-1 and TRBJ2-1; TRBD2 matches 7 bases. Germline-derived CDR1 and CDR2 are SGHRS and YFSETQ. Trimming at V came to 2 bases and at J to 6 bases, leaving 20 bases not matched to a gene. CDR3 length equals 19 residues. Here the CDR3 reads CASSFGLGREYSITNEQFF. DNA of the CDR3: TGCGCCAGCAGCTTCGGGCTTGGGCGGGAGTATTCAATCACCAATGAGCAGTTCTTC. The variable domain in full, with the rest retrieved from reference TRBV5-1 and TRBJ2-1, is KAGVTQTPRYLIKTRGQQVTLSCSPISGHRSVSWYQQTPGQGLQFLFEYFSETQRNKGNFPGRFSGRQFSNSRSEMNVSTLELGDSALYLCASSFGLGREYSITNEQFFGPGTRLTVL.

The chain combines TRBV15 with TRBJ1-1; 7 nucleotides agree with TRBD1. CDR1 is LNHNV, CDR2 YYDKDF, per germline (reference sequence). The CDR3 has 17 residues. Losses at the gene ends were 0 bases for V and 5 bases for J; bases not matched to a gene: 12. The CDR3 protein is CATSREGFETGTTEAFF. CDR3 nucleotides: TGTGCCACCAGCAGAGAGGGGTTCGAGACAGGGACGACTGAAGCTTTCTTT.

The chain is built from TRBV11-1 and TRBJ2-2; TRBD1 is a possible D gene (5 bases). V shed 1 base and J shed 5 bases, with 14 bases lying between them. This CDR3 has 16 amino acids. Germline-derived CDR1 and CDR2 are SGHAT and FQDESV (reference sequence). The CDR3 region is CASSLVTARLTGELFF. In nucleotides, the CDR3 is TGTGCCAGCAGCTTAGTGACAGCAAGATTAACCGGGGAGCTGTTTTTT.

The gene calls are TRBV6-1 and TRBJ2-5; 10 bases map to TRBD1. V dropped 2 bases and J dropped 5; count of bases not matched to a gene: 5. Germline V gene lookup returns CDR1 MNHNS and CDR2 SASEGT. The CDR3 is 15 residues long. The CDR3 is CASSEQGTGAETQYF. In DNA, the CDR3 is TGTGCCAGCAGTGAACAGGGGACAGGGGCCGAGACCCAGTACTTC.

J is TRBJ2-5 and V is TRBV5-4; 13 bases line up with TRBD2. J lost 5 bases, V lost 0 bases, and 10 bases had no gene match. Per the germline V gene, CDR1 is SGHNT and CDR2 is YYREEE (reference sequence). The CDR3 consists of 18 residues. This CDR3 reads CASSLGTSGRAPFETQYF. DNA for the CDR3: TGTGCCAGCAGCTTGGGAACTAGCGGGAGGGCCCCATTTGAGACCCAGTACTTC.